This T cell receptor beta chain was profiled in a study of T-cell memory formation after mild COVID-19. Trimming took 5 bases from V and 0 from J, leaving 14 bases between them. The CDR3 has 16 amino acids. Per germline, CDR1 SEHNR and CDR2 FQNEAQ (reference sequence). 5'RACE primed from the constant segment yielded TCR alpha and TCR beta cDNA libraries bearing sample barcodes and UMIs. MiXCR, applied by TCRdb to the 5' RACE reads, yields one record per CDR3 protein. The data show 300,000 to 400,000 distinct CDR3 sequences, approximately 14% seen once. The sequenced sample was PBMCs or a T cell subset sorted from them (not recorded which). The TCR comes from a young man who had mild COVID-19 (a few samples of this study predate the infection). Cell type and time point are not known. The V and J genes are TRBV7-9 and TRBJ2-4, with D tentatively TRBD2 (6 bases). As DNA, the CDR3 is TGTGCCAGCAGCCCAAAGGAGGGGTTAGCCAAAAACATTCAGTACTTC. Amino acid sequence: CASSPKEGLAKNIQYF.